The 19 T cell receptor beta chains below all came from one sample that was sequenced in a study of CD8 T cells in Susac syndrome. Reverse transcription of about 0.5 to 1 ug RNA was carried out with random hexamers. From the immunoSEQ multiplex PCR reads, TCRdb called clonotypes with MiXCR, one entry per CDR3 protein. The sample holds hundreds of thousands of distinct CDR3 sequences, approximately 85% seen once. The sequenced sample was CD8+ T cells from PBMCs. These receptors were taken from a human donor with multiple sclerosis.

This chain connects TRBV5-4 to TRBJ2-7; TRBD1 or TRBD2 may be the D gene (5 bases each). V was pared by 6 bases and J by 6 bases, with 22 bases between. The CDR3 consists of 15 residues. Germline V gene lookup returns CDR1 SGHNT and CDR2 YYREEE (reference sequence). CDR3 in amino acids: CASTFAGGRGLEQYF. The CDR3, as DNA: TGTGCCAGCACCTTCGCTGGGGGTAGGGGTCTCGAGCAGTACTTC.

The chain employs TRBV20-1 and TRBJ2-5, with D perhaps TRBD1 or TRBD2 (5 bases each). The CDR3 is made up of 16 amino acids. Germline V gene sequence: CDR1 DFQATT, CDR2 SNEGSKA (reference sequence). V was clipped by 3 bases and J by 5 bases, with 22 bases between them. DNA of the CDR3: TGCAGTGCTAGTATAGGGCAGGGAGAGAGGTGGGAGACCCAGTACTTC. As protein: CSASIGQGERWETQYF.

This clonotype has just one count. The chain carries TRBV7-2 and TRBJ2-3; perhaps D is TRBD1 or TRBD2 (5 bases each). V was pared by 6 bases and J by 5 bases, with 18 bases between. This CDR3 is built from 15 residues. Germline V gene lookup returns CDR1 SGHTA and CDR2 FQGNSA. CDR3 region: CASRFPRGWIDTQYF. The CDR3 region has the DNA TGTGCCAGCAGATTTCCCCGGGGCTGGATAGATACGCAGTATTTT.

This sequence joins TRBV4-1 and TRBJ2-1; 10 bases align to TRBD1. V was pared by 8 bases and J by 4 bases, with 2 bases of the junction left unmatched. CDR1 is MGHRA, CDR2 YSYEKL, per germline. The CDR3 is made up of 13 amino acids. The chain's CDR3 is CASLGQGYNEQFF. CDR3 in DNA: TGCGCCAGCCTGGGACAGGGGTACAATGAGCAGTTCTTC.

This clonotype was seen a handful of times. V is TRBV3-1 and J is TRBJ1-1, with no clear D. Per the germline V gene, CDR1 is LGHDT and CDR2 is YNNKEL (reference sequence). V was shortened by 1 base and J by 2 bases, with 8 bases between the two germline ends. CDR3 length equals 14 residues. CDR3 nucleotides: TGTGCCAGCAGCCAAGCCGGGTCCAACACTGAAGCTTTCTTT. It is translated as CASSQAGSNTEAFF.

The rearrangement joins TRBV5-1 to TRBJ2-7, with a possible D match to TRBD1 (5 bases). The CDR3 length is 14 residues. CDR1 is SGHRS and CDR2 is YFSETQ in the germline V gene. With 4 bases removed from V and 3 bases from J, the gap between germline ends came to 14 bases. For the CDR3, the DNA is TGCGCCAGCAGCCCCCGGGTGACAGACTACGAGCAGTACTTC. Protein: CASSPRVTDYEQYF.

Here the CDR3 DNA reads TGTGCTAGTGGTTTGGTATCGACATGGGGGAGGAGGGGCAATCAGCCCCAGCATTTT. Its protein product is CASGLVSTWGRRGNQPQHF. The rearrangement joins TRBV12-5 to TRBJ1-5; D is perhaps TRBD1 (5 bases). V lost 0 bases, J lost 2 bases, and 20 bases lay in between. The CDR3 contains 19 residues. Germline assignment: CDR1 LGHNT and CDR2 FRNRAP. The complete variable domain, with remaining parts taken from reference TRBV12-5 and TRBJ1-5, reads DARVTQTPRHKVTEMGQEVTMRCQPILGHNTVFWYRQTMMQGLELLAYFRNRAPLDDSGMPKDRFSAEMPDATLATLKIQPSEPRDSAVYFCASGLVSTWGRRGNQPQHFGDGTRLSIL.

The chain uses TRBV11-2 and TRBJ1-2; 7 bases fit TRBD1. Germline CDR1 and CDR2: SGHAT and FQNNGV. V shed 2 bases, J shed 4 bases, and the junction held 4 bases outside the gene matches. This CDR3 is built from 14 residues. The CDR3 spells CASSLIAGGYGYTF. CDR3 sequence (DNA): TGTGCCAGCAGCTTAATTGCAGGGGGCTATGGCTACACCTTC.

About this clonotype itself: This CDR3 fails to terminate in the conserved phenylalanine or tryptophan, so it likely reflects a read error. The chain combines TRBV5-4 with TRBJ1-2; TRBD1 aligns across 11 bases. Germline-derived CDR1 and CDR2 are SGHNT and YYREEE (reference sequence). CDR3 length: 15 residues. Trimming removed 4 bases from V and 4 bases from J; junction bases left unmatched: 6. DNA for the CDR3: TGTGCCAGCAGCCCGGGACAGGGGGTCTCCTATGGCTACACCCTC. It encodes CASSPGQGVSYGYTL.

This chain uses TRBV6-6 with TRBJ2-7; D not resolved. Germline CDR1 and CDR2: MNHNY and SVGAGI (reference sequence). V lost 2 bases, J lost 6 bases, and 14 bases lay in between. The CDR3 extends over 14 amino acids. The CDR3 sequence is CASSYLFRGREQYF. The CDR3 DNA follows: TGTGCCAGCAGTTACCTTTTTCGAGGTCGCGAGCAGTACTTC.

V usage is TRBV3-1 and J usage is TRBJ2-7; D gene uncertain. The CDR3 is 15 amino acids. V lost 0 bases to trimming and J lost 3 bases, with 12 bases between them. Germline CDR1 and CDR2: LGHDT and YNNKEL (reference sequence). The DNA of the CDR3 is TGTGCCAGCAGCCAAGAGAAAGGACCTATCTACGAGCAGTACTTC. This codes for CASSQEKGPIYEQYF.

The chain has TRBV28 and TRBJ2-3, with 11 bases that match TRBD2. In germline, CDR1 is MDHEN, CDR2 SYDVKM. Germline trimming cut 4 bases from V and 6 bases from J; bases unmatched to any gene: 18. The CDR3 length is 19 residues. CDR3 amino acids: CASSSWEGTSGELGDTQYF. The CDR3, as DNA: TGTGCCAGCAGTTCATGGGAGGGGACTAGCGGAGAATTGGGGGATACGCAGTATTTT. Full variable domain (rest looked up from reference TRBV28 and TRBJ2-3): DVKVTQSSRYLVKRTGEKVFLECVQDMDHENMFWYRQDPGLGLRLIYFSYDVKMKEKGDIPEGYSVSREKKERFSLILESASTNQTSMYLCASSSWEGTSGELGDTQYFGPGTRLTVL.

This chain connects TRBV27 to TRBJ2-1, with a possible D match to TRBD2 (6 bases). This CDR3 spans 14 amino acids. Trimming left V 0 bases short and J 8 bases short, with 11 bases between. Germline assignment: CDR1 MNHEY and CDR2 SMNVEV (reference sequence). The CDR3 spells CASSLSPREYEQFF. In DNA, the CDR3 is TGTGCCAGCAGTTTATCGCCTCGGGAGTATGAGCAGTTCTTC.

This chain connects TRBV9 to TRBJ1-1, with D possibly matching TRBD1 (5 bases). CDR1 SGDLS and CDR2 YYNGEE come from the germline V gene. The CDR3 loop spans 13 amino acids. Between the trimmed V and J ends, which lost 0 bases and 8 bases, there was a span of 11 bases. The CDR3 DNA is TGTGCCAGCAGCGTAGAGGCGGACATAGAAGCTTTCTTT. This encodes CASSVEADIEAFF.

DNA of the CDR3: TGTGCCAGTAGTACGGACGGCAGTAGCAATCAGCCCCAGCATTTT. This gives the protein CASSTDGSSNQPQHF. This rearrangement joins TRBV19 to TRBJ1-5; D is undetermined. The germline V gene has CDR1 LNHDA and CDR2 SQIVND (reference sequence). The CDR3 sequence is 15 residues long. The V and J ends lost 4 bases and 0 bases respectively, with 10 bases between them.

This chain uses TRBV29-1 with TRBJ2-7; D unresolved. The ends were cut back, 3 bases at V and 3 bases at J, with 15 bases in the middle. Germline lookup yields CDR1 SQVTM and CDR2 ANQGSEA. The CDR3 is made up of 14 amino acids. In nucleotides, the CDR3 is TGCAGCGTTGAGGGGTATGACACTAACTACGAGCAGTACTTC. It specifies CSVEGYDTNYEQYF.

The rearrangement uses TRBV4-1 and TRBJ1-1; tentatively, D is TRBD1 (5 bases). Trimming pared 3 bases from V and 1 base from J, leaving 18 bases between. The CDR3 has 17 residues. Germline V lookup: CDR1 MGHRA, CDR2 YSYEKL. The CDR3 DNA follows: TGCGCCAGCAGCCACCGGGACGGGAACCAAGCGAACACTGAAGCTTTCTTT. Translating it yields CASSHRDGNQANTEAFF.

The V gene is TRBV4-1, the J gene TRBJ2-1; the match to TRBD2 covers 11 bases. This CDR3 is 16 amino acids long. The germline CDR1 and CDR2 sequences are MGHRA and YSYEKL. V gave up 3 bases and J gave up 2 bases; unmatched junction bases: 3. The CDR3 DNA is TGCGCCAGCAGCCACCTAGCGGGGGGCACCTACAATGAGCAGTTCTTC. As protein: CASSHLAGGTYNEQFF.

The chain uses TRBV29-1 and TRBJ2-3, with 8 bases matching TRBD2. The CDR3 has 12 residues. J gave up 6 bases and V 7 bases, and 6 bases lay outside the gene matches. CDR1 SQVTM and CDR2 ANQGSEA come from the germline V gene. CDR3 sequence: CSALGLADTQYF. CDR3 DNA: TGCAGCGCTCTAGGACTAGCTGATACGCAGTATTTT.